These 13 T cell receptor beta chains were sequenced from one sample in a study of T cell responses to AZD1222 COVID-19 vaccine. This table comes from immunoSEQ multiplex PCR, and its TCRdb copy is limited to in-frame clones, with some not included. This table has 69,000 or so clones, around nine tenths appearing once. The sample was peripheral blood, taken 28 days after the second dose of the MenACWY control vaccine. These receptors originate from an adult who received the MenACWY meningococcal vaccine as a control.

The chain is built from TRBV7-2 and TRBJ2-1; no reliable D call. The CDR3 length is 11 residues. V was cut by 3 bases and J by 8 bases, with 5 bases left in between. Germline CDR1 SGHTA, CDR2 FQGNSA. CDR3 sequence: CASSFRYEQFF. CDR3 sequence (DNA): TGTGCCAGCAGCTTCCGTTATGAGCAGTTCTTC.

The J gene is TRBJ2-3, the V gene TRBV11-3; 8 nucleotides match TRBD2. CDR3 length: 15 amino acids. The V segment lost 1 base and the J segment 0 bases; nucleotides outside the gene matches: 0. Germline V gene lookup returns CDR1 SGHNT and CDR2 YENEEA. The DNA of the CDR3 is TGTGCCAGCAGCTTAGGACTAGCGAGCACAGATACGCAGTATTTT. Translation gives CASSLGLASTDTQYF.

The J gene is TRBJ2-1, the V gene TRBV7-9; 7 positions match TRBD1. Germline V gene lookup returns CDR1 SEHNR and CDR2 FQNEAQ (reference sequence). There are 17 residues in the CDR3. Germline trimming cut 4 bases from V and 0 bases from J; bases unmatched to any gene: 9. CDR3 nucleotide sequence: TGTGCCAGCAGCTCGGTACAGGGGAAACCCTCCTACAATGAGCAGTTCTTC. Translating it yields CASSSVQGKPSYNEQFF.

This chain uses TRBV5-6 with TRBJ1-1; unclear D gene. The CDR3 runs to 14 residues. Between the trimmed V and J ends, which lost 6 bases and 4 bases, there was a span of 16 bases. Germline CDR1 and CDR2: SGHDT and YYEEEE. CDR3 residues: CASNLLSFGTEAFF. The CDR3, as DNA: TGTGCCAGCAACCTACTGAGCTTCGGCACTGAAGCTTTCTTT.

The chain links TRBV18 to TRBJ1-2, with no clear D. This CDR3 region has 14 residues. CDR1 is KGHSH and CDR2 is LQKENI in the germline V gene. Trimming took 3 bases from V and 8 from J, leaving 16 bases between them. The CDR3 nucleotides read TGTGCCAGCTCACCTAGCGGCAGGCAAGAGGGCTACACCTTC. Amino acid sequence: CASSPSGRQEGYTF.

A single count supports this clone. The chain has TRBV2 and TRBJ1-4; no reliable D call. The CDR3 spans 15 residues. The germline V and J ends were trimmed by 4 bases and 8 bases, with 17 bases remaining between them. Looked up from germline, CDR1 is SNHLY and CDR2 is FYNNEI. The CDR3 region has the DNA TGTGCCAGCAGTGCTTTAAGCCGGGGTGGAGAAAAACTGTTTTTT. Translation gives CASSALSRGGEKLFF.

The CDR3 bases are TGCGCCAGCAGCCCCACTTTGAGGGGAATGGGCTCTGGGGCCAACGTCCTGACTTTC. This codes for CASSPTLRGMGSGANVLTF. The chain combines TRBV4-3 with TRBJ2-6, with D perhaps assigned TRBD1 or TRBD2 (5 bases each). The length of the CDR3 is 19 residues. Germline V gene data show CDR1 as LGHNA and CDR2 as YSLEER. Trimming cost V 4 bases and J 0 bases, with 19 bases left between them.

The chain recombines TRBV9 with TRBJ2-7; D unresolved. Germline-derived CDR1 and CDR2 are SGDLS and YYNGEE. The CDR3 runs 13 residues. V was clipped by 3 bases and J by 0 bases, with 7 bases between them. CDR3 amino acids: CASSDGSSYEQYF. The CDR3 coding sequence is TGTGCCAGCAGCGACGGAAGCTCCTACGAGCAGTACTTC.

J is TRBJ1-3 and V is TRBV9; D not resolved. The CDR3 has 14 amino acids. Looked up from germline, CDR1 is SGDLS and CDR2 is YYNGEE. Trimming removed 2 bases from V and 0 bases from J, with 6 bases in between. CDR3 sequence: CASSVLSSGNTIYF. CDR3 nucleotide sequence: TGTGCCAGCAGCGTTCTGAGCTCTGGAAACACCATATATTTT.

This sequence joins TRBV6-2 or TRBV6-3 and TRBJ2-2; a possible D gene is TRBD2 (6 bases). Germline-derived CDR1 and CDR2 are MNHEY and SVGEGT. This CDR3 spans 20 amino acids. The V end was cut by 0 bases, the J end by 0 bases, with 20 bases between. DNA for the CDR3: TGTGCCAGCAGTTACTCGAGTGTCGTCGGGACTCATACGAACACCGGGGAGCTGTTTTTT. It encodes CASSYSSVVGTHTNTGELFF.

The CDR3 coding sequence is TGCGCCAGCAGCTTGACAGGGTTGAACACTGAAGCTTTCTTT. Protein: CASSLTGLNTEAFF. The chain recombines TRBV5-1 with TRBJ1-1; maybe TRBD1 (6 bases). The germline V gene encodes CDR1 SGHRS and CDR2 YFSETQ. V lost 1 base to trimming and J lost 0 bases, with 7 bases between them. This CDR3 is built from 14 residues.

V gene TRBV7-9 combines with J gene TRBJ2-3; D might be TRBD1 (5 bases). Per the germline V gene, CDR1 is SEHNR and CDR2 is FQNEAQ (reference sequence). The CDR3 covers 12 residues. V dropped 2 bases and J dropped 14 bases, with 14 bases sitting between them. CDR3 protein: CASSLITGRRYF. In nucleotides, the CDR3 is TGTGCCAGCAGCTTAATCACAGGCCGGAGGTATTTT.

The CDR3 nucleotides read TGTGCCAGCAGCTTGATACAGATATCTAACTATGGCTACACCTTC. Its translation is CASSLIQISNYGYTF. V and J are TRBV5-5 and TRBJ1-2; D not certain. This CDR3 comprises 15 residues. Per the germline V gene, CDR1 is SGHKS and CDR2 is YYEKEE (reference sequence). The V end was cut by 1 base, the J end by 0 bases, with 10 bases between.